The 7 T cell receptor beta chains below come from one sample, sequenced in a study of PD-L1 blockade in urothelial cancer. Repertoires were generated with immunoSEQ multiplex PCR, while TCRdb's copy carries only in-frame clones and drops some. The sample lists more than 65,000 clones, roughly nine tenths seen once, with around 5% in the top ten. This sample comprised PBMCs, obtained around atezolizumab (anti-PD-L1) treatment. The source of these receptors is a woman between 65 and 79 years old with urothelial cancer.

The V and J genes are TRBV27 and TRBJ2-7, with a tentative D call TRBD1 (6 bases). This CDR3 spans 13 amino acids. V dropped 3 bases and J dropped 5 bases, with 11 bases sitting between them. Germline V CDR1 and CDR2: MNHEY, SMNVEV (reference sequence). The CDR3 here is CASSFYTGNEQYF. The CDR3 DNA reads TGTGCCAGCAGTTTCTACACAGGGAACGAGCAGTACTTC.

The chain uses TRBV30 and TRBJ2-7; the match to TRBD1 covers 8 bases. There are 12 residues in the CDR3. Germline CDR1 GTSNPN, CDR2 SVGIG (reference sequence). V trimming: 4 bases; J trimming: 3 bases; junction bases outside the gene matches: 2. The CDR3 sequence is CAWKTGGYEQYF. CDR3 DNA: TGTGCCTGGAAAACAGGGGGCTACGAGCAGTACTTC.

The chain joins TRBV4-3 to TRBJ1-3; D is perhaps TRBD1 (5 bases). The CDR3 totals 16 residues. Germline V CDR1 and CDR2: LGHNA, YSLEER. The germline V and J ends were trimmed by 0 bases and 0 bases, with 9 bases remaining between them. CDR3 loop: CASSQEPQGSGNTIYF. The DNA of the CDR3 is TGCGCCAGCAGCCAAGAACCCCAGGGCTCTGGAAACACCATATATTTT.

V and J are TRBV30 and TRBJ2-5; weak D call: TRBD2 (7 bases). The CDR3 totals 13 residues. CDR1 and CDR2 from the germline V gene are GTSNPN and SVGIG (reference sequence). The ends were cut back, 3 bases at V and 1 base at J, with 9 bases in the middle. The CDR3 nucleotides are TGTGCCTGGAGCGCGGGGGCCCAAGAGACCCAGTACTTC. Translated: CAWSAGAQETQYF.

The chain couples TRBV28 to TRBJ2-1, with 8 bases aligning to TRBD1. J lost 0 bases, V lost 6 bases, and 25 bases had no gene match. CDR1 is MDHEN, CDR2 SYDVKM, per germline. CDR3 length: 22 amino acids. CDR3: CASSFEVARGTGYSGSYNEQFF. In DNA form, the CDR3 reads TGTGCCAGCAGCTTCGAAGTGGCCCGTGGGACAGGATATAGCGGCTCCTACAATGAGCAGTTCTTC.

This sequence joins TRBV28 and TRBJ1-3, with D maybe TRBD1 (6 bases). The CDR3 loop spans 15 amino acids. The germline CDR1 and CDR2 sequences are MDHEN and SYDVKM. V shed 2 bases and J shed 4 bases, with 12 bases lying between them. CDR3 DNA: TGTGCCAGCAGTTTACAGCGGGGGGCCGGAAACACCATATATTTT. The encoded protein is CASSLQRGAGNTIYF.

V usage is TRBV5-6 and J usage is TRBJ2-3; 10 positions agree with TRBD1. This CDR3 spans 15 amino acids. Trimming removed 4 bases from V and 1 base from J; junction bases left unmatched: 3. Germline lookup yields CDR1 SGHDT and CDR2 YYEEEE. The CDR3 sequence is CASSQGTGGTDTQYF. DNA for the CDR3: TGTGCCAGCAGCCAAGGGACAGGGGGCACAGATACGCAGTATTTT.